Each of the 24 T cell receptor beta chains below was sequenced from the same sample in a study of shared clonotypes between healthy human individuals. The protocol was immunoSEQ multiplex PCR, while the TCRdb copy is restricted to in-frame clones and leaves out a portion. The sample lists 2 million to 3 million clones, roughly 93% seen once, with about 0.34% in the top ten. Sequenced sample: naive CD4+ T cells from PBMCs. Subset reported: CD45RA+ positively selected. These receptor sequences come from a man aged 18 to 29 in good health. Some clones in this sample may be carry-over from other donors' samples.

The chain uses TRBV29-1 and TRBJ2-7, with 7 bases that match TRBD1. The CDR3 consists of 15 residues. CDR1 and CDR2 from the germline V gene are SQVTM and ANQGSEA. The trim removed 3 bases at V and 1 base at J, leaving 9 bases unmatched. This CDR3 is CSVDRQGEGSYEQYF. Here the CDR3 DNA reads TGCAGCGTTGACAGACAGGGAGAGGGATCCTACGAGCAGTACTTC.

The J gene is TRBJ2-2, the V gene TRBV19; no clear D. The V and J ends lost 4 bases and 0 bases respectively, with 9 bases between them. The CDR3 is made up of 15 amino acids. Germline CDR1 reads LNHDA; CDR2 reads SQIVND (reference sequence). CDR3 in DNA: TGTGCCAGTAGTAAAGGACGGACGAACACCGGGGAGCTGTTTTTT. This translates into CASSKGRTNTGELFF.

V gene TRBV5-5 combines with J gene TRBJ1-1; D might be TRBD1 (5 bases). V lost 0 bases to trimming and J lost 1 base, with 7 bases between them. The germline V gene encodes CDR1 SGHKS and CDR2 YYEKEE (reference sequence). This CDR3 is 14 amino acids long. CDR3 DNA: TGTGCCAGCAGCTTGGCCGGGGGGAACACTGAAGCTTTCTTT. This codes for CASSLAGGNTEAFF.

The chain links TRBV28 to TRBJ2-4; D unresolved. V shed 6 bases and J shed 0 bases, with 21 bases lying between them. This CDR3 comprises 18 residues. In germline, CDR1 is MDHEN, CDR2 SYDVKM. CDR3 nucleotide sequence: TGTGCCAGCAGCCACCCCCTCCGAAGGGCGAGAGCCAAAAACATTCAGTACTTC. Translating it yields CASSHPLRRARAKNIQYF.

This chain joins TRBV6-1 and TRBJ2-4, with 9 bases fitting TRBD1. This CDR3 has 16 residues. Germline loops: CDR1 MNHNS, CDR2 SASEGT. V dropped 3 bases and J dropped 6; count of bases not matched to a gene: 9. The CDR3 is CASSEDYRGRGNIQYF. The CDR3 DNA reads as TGTGCCAGCAGTGAGGACTACAGGGGGCGAGGAAACATTCAGTACTTC.

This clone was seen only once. The CDR3 protein is CASSLQGANTGELFF. CDR3 in DNA: TGTGCCAGCAGCTTACAGGGGGCGAACACCGGGGAGCTGTTTTTT. The chain links TRBV12-1 to TRBJ2-2; the D call of TRBD1 is as the table states it, not checked on the DNA. TRBV12-1 is a pseudogene segment. The CDR3 covers 15 residues.

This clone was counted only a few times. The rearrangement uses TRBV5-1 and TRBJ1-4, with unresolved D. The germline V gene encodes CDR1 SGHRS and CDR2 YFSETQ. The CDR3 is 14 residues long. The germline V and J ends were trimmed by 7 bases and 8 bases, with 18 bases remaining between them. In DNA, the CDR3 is TGCGCCAGCTCCTTAGGTGGGTTGTGGGAAAAACTGTTTTTT. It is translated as CASSLGGLWEKLFF.

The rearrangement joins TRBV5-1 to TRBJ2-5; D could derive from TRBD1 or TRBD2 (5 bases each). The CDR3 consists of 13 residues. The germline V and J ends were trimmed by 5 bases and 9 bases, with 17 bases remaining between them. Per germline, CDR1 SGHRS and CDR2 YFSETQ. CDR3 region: CASSGGGSGAQYF. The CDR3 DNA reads TGCGCCAGCAGTGGGGGTGGCTCCGGAGCCCAGTACTTC.

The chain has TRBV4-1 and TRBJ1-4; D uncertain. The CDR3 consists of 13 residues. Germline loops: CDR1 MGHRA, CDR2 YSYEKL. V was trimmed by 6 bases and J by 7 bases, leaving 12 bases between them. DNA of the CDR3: TGCGCCAGCAGGCCATTCGTCGGTGAAAAACTGTTTTTT. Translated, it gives CASRPFVGEKLFF.

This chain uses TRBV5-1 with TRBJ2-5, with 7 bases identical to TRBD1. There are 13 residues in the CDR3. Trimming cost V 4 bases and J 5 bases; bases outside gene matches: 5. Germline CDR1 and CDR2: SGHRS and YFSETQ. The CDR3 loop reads CASSQTGLETQYF. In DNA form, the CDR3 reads TGCGCCAGCAGCCAGACAGGGCTGGAGACCCAGTACTTC. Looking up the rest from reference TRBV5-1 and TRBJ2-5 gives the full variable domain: KAGVTQTPRYLIKTRGQQVTLSCSPISGHRSVSWYQQTPGQGLQFLFEYFSETQRNKGNFPGRFSGRQFSNSRSEMNVSTLELGDSALYLCASSQTGLETQYFGPGTRLLVL.

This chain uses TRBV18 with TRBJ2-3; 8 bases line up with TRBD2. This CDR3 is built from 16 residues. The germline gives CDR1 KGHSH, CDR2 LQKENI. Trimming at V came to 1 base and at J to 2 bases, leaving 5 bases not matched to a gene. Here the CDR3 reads CASSPLLAAATDTQYF. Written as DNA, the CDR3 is TGTGCCAGCTCACCACTACTAGCGGCAGCCACAGATACGCAGTATTTT.

In DNA form, the CDR3 reads TGTGCCAGCAGCTTAGGCACTCTACAGGGTTATGGCTACACCTTC. Translating gives CASSLGTLQGYGYTF. The chain combines TRBV7-2 with TRBJ1-2; D may be TRBD1 (6 bases). Trimming cost V 1 base and J 5 bases, with 14 bases left between them. The CDR3 sequence is 15 residues long. CDR1 SGHTA and CDR2 FQGNSA come from the germline V gene.

Here the CDR3 reads CASSLLAGGPHEQFF. The DNA of the CDR3 is TGTGCCAGCAGCTTACTAGCGGGAGGGCCCCATGAGCAGTTCTTC. V gene TRBV7-3 combines with J gene TRBJ2-1; 12 bases agree with TRBD2. The V segment lost 2 bases and the J segment 8 bases; nucleotides outside the gene matches: 4. The CDR3 runs to 15 residues. CDR1 is SGHTA and CDR2 is FQGTGA in the germline V gene.

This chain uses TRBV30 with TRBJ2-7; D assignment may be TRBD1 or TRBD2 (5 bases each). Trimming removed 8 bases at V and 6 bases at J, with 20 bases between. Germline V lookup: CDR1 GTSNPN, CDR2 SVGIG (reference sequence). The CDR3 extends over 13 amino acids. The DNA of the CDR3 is TGTGCCGCCTCGCGGGTTAGAAGGGGCGAGCAGTACTTC. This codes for CAASRVRRGEQYF.

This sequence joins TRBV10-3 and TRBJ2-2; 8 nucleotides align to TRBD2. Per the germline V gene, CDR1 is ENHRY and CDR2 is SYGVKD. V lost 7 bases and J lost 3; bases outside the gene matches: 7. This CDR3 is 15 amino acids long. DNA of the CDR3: TGTGCCATCACTCGGGGACTAGTGGACACCGGGGAGCTGTTTTTT. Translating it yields CAITRGLVDTGELFF.

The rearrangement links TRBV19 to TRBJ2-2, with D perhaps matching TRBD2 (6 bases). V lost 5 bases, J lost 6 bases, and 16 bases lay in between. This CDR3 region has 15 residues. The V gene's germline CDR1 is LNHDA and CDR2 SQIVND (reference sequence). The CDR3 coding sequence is TGTGCCAGTAGTCTCTCCTACTGGGGGGCCGGGGAGCTGTTTTTT. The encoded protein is CASSLSYWGAGELFF.

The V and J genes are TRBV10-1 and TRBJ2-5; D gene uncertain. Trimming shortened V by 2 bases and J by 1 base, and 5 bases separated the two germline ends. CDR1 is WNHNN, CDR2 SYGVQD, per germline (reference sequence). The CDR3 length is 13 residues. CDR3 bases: TGCGCCAGCAGTGAGGACCGCCAAGAGACCCAGTACTTC. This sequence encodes CASSEDRQETQYF.

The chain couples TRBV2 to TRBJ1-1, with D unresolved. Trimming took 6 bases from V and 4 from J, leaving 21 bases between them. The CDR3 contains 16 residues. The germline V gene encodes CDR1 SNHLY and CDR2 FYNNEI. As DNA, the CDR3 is TGTGCCAGCAGCAGAACCCCCTTGGAGGGCGGCACTGAAGCTTTCTTT. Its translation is CASSRTPLEGGTEAFF.

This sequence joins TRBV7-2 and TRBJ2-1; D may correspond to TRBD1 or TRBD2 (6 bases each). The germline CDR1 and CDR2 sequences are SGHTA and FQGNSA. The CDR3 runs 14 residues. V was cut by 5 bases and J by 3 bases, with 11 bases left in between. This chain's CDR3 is CASSPGGGYNEQFF. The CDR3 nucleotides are TGTGCCAGCAGCCCCGGGGGCGGCTACAATGAGCAGTTCTTC. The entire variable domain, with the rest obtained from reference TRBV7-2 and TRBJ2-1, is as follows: GAGVSQSPSNKVTEKGKDVELRCDPISGHTALYWYRQSLGQGLEFLIYFQGNSAPDKSGLPSDRFSAERTGGSVSTLTIQRTQQEDSAVYLCASSPGGGYNEQFFGPGTRLTVL.

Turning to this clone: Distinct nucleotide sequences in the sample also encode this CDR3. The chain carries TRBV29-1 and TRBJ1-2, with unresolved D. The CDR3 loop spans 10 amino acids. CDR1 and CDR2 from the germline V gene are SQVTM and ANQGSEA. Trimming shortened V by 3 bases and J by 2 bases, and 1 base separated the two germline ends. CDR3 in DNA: TGCAGCGTTGAGAACTATGGCTACACCTTC. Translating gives CSVENYGYTF.

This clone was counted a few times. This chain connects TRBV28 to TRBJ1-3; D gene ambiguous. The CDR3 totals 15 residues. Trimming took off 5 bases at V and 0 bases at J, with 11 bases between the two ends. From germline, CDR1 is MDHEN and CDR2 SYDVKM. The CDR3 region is CASSPQMASGNTIYF. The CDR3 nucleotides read TGTGCCAGCAGTCCTCAGATGGCCTCTGGAAACACCATATATTTT. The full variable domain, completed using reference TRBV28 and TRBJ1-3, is DVKVTQSSRYLVKRTGEKVFLECVQDMDHENMFWYRQDPGLGLRLIYFSYDVKMKEKGDIPEGYSVSREKKERFSLILESASTNQTSMYLCASSPQMASGNTIYFGEGSWLTVV.

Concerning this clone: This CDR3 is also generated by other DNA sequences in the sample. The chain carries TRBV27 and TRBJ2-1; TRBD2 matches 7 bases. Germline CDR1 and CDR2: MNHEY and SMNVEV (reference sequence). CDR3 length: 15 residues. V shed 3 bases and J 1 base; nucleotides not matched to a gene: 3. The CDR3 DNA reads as TGTGCCAGCAGTTTGTACGGGAGGTCCTACAATGAGCAGTTCTTC. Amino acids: CASSLYGRSYNEQFF.

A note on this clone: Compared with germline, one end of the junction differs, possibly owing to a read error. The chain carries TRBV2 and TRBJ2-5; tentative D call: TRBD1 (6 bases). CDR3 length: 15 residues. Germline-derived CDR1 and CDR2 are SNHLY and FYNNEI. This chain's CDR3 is CASSEIGGVQATQYF. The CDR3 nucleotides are TGTGCCAGCAGTGAGATAGGGGGAGTACAAGCGACCCAGTACTTC. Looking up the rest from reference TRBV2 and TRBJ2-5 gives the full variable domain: EPEVTQTPSHQVTQMGQEVILRCVPISNHLYFYWYRQILGQKVEFLVSFYNNEISEKSEIFDDQFSVERPDGSNFTLKIRSTKLEDSAMYFCASSEIGGVQATQYFGPGTRLLVL.

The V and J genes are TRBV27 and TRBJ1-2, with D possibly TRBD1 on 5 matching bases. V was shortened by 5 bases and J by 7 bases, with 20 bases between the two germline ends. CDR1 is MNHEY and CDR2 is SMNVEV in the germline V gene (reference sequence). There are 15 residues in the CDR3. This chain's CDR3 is CASSEGLLGWFGYTF. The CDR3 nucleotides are TGTGCCAGCAGTGAGGGACTGCTGGGGTGGTTTGGCTACACCTTC.